Only a few counts were recorded for the clone carrying this T cell receptor beta chain. Libraries of TCR beta came from iRepertoire HTBI primers plus Arm-PCR of CDR3 regions. MiXCR was run by TCRdb on the multiplex PCR reads, yielding one entry per CDR3 protein. This sample carries around 300,000 distinct CDR3 sequences, under 25% of them seen once, and the ten largest clones take approximately 53%. CDR1 and CDR2 (germline): SGHDT, YYEEEE. The CDR3 loop spans 16 amino acids. Deletions cut 2 bases from V and 8 bases from J, with 17 bases between. The data derive from a study of regulatory T cells in long-lasting Graves disease. Specified time point: persistent/refractory GD, antithyroid drugs over 5 years with positive TRAb. Following extraction of RNA from PBMCs, that RNA was used to make the TCR library. Diagnoses of Graves' disease were made by American Thyroid Association guidelines.

V and J are TRBV5-6 and TRBJ1-6, with D perhaps matching TRBD1 (5 bases). The sequencing used peripheral blood mononuclear cells (PBMCs), collected when the disease was refractory, from a patient treated with antithyroid drugs. The clonotype originates from a female donor with Graves disease. The CDR3 loop reads CASSFESGLRDSPLHF. The CDR3 DNA follows: TGTGCCAGCAGCTTCGAATCAGGGTTACGAGATTCACCCCTCCACTTT.